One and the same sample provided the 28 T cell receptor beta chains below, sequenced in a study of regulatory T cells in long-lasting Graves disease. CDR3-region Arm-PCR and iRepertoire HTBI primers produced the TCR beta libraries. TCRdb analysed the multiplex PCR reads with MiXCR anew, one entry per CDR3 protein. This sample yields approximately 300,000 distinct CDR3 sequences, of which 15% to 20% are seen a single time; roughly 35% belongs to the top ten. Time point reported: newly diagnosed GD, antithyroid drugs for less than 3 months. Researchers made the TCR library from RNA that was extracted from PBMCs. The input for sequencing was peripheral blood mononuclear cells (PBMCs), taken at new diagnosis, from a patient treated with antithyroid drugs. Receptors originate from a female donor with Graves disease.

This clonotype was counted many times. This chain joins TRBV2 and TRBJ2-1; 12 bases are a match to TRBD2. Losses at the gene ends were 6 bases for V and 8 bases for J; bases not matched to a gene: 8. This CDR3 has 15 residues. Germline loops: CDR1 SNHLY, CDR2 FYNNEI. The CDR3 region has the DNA TGTGCCAGCAGAGCCCTAGCGGGAGGGCGCGATGAGCAGTTCTTC. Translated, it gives CASRALAGGRDEQFF.

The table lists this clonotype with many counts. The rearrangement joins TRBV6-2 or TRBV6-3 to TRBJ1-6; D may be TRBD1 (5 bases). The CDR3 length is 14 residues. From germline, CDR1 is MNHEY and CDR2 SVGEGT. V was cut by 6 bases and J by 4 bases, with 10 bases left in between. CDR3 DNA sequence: TGTGCCAGCAGCCACAAGGGGTATAATTCACCCCTCCACTTT. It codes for CASSHKGYNSPLHF.

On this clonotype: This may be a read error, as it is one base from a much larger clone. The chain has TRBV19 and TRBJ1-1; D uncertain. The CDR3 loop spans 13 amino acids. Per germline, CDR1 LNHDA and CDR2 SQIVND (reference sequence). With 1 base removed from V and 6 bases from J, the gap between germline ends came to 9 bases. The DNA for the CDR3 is TGTGCCAGTAGTATAGCGCGACACGCTGAAGCTTTCTTT. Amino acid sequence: CASSIARHAEAFF.

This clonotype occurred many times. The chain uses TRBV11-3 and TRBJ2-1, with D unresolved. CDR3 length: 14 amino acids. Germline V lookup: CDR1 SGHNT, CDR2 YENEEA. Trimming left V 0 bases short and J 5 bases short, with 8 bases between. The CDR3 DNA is TGTGCCAGCAGCTTAGATTTTTCCAACAATGAGCAGTTCTTC. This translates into CASSLDFSNNEQFF.

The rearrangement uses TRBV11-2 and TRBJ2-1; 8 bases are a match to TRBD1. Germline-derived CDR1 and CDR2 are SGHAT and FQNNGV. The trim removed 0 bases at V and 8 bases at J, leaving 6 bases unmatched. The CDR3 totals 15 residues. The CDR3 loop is CASSLEGRGLDEQFF. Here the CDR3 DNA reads TGTGCCAGCAGCTTAGAGGGCAGGGGGCTGGATGAGCAGTTCTTC.

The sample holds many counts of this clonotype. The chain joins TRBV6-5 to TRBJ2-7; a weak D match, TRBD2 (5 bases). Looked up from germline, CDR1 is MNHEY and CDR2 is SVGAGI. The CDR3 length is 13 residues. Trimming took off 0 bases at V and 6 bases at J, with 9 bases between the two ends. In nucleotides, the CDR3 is TGTGCCAGCAGTTACTCGGAAGGGAGCGAGCAGTACTTC. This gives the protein CASSYSEGSEQYF.

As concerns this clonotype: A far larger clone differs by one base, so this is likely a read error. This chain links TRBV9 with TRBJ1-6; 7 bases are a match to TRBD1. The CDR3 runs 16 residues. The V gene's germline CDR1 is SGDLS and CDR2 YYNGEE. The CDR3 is CASSERDSYYNSPLRF. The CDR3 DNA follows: TGTGCCAGCAGTGAACGGGACAGCTACTATAATTCACCCCTCCGCTTT.

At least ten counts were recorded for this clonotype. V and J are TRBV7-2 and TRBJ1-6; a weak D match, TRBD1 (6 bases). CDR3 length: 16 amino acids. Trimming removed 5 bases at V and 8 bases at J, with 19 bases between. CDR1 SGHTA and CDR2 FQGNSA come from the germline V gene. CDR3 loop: CASSTMGGGPYSPLHF. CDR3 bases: TGTGCCAGCAGCACCATGGGCGGGGGGCCCTATTCACCCCTCCACTTT.

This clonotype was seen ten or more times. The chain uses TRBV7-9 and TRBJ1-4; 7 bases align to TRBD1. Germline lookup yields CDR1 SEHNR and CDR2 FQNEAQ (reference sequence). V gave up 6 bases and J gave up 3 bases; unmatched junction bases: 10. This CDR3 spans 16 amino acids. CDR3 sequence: CASSLSRQGPNEKLFF. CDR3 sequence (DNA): TGTGCCAGCAGTTTATCTAGACAGGGCCCTAATGAAAAACTGTTTTTT.

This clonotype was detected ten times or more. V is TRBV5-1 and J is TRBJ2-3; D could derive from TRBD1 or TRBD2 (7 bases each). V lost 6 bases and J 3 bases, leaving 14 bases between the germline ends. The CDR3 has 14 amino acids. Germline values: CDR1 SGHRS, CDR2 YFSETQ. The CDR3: CASTRQGGTDTQYF. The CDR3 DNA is TGCGCCAGCACCCGACAGGGAGGGACAGATACGCAGTATTTT.

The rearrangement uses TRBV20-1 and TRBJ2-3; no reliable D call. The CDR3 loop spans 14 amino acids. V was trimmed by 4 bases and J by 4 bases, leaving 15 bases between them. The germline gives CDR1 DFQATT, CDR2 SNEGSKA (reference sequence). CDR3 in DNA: TGCAGTGCTAAAGACTCCGGTGGGGCAGATACGCAGTATTTT. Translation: CSAKDSGGADTQYF.

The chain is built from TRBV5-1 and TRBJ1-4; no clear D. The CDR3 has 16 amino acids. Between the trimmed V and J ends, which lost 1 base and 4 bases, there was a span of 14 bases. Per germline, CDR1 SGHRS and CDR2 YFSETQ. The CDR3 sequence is CASSLFSWRYNEKLFF. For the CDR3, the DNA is TGCGCCAGCAGCTTGTTTAGTTGGAGATATAATGAAAAACTGTTTTTT.

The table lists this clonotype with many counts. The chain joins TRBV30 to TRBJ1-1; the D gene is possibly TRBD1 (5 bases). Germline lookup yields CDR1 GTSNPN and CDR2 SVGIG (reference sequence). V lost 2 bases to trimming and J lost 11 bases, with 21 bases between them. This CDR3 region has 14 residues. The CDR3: CAWSWDYPSRQAFF. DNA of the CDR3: TGTGCCTGGAGTTGGGACTACCCCTCACGTCAGGCTTTCTTT.

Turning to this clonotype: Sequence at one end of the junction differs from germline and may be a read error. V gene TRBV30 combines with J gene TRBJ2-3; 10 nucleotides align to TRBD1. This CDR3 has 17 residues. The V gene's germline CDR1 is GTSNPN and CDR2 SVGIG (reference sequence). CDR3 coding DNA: TGTGCCTGGAGTAGGAGACAGGGGGCGGGTGGCACAGATGCGCAGTATTTT. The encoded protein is CAWSRRQGAGGTDAQYF.

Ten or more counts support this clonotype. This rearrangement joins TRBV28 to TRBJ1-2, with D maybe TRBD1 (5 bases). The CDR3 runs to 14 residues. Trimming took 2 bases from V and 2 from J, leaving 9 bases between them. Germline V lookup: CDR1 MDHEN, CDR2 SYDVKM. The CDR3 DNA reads TGTGCCAGCAGTTTAGCCCAGGGAAACTATGGCTACACCTTC. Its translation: CASSLAQGNYGYTF.

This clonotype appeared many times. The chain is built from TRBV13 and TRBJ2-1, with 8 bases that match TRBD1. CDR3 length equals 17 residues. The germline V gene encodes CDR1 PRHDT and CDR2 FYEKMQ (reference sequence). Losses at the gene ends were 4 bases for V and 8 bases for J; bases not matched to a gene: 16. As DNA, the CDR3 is TGTGCCAGCAGCTCCAAATCGACAGGGGACGTATTCGATGAGCAGTTCTTC. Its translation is CASSSKSTGDVFDEQFF.

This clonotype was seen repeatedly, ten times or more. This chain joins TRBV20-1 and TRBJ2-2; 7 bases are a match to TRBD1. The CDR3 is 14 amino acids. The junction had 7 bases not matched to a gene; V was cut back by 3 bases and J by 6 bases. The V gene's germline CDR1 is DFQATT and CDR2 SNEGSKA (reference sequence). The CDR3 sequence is CSARLGQPSGELFF. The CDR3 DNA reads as TGCAGTGCTAGGTTGGGACAGCCATCCGGGGAGCTGTTTTTT.

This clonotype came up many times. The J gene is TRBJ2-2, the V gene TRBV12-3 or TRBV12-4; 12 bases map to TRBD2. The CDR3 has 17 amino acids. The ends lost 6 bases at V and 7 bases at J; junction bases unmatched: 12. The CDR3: CASSPPSGRAGDGELFF. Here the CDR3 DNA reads TGTGCCAGCAGCCCACCTAGCGGGAGGGCCGGGGACGGGGAGCTGTTTTTT.

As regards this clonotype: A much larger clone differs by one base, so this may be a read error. The CDR3 sequence is CASSPSDRFYNGYTF. The CDR3 DNA is TGTGCCAGCAGTCCTTCGGACAGGTTTTACAATGGCTACACCTTC. The chain has TRBV12-3 or TRBV12-4 and TRBJ1-2; TRBD1 agrees at 7 bases. V gave up 5 bases and J gave up 6 bases; unmatched junction bases: 12. The CDR3 length is 15 residues.

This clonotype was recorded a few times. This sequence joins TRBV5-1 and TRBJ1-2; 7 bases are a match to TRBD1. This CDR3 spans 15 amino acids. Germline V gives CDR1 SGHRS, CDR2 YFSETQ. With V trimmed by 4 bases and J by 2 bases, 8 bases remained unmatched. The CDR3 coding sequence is TGCGCCAGCAGCCCCCAGGGGGGGCCAAACTATGGCTACACCTTC. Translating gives CASSPQGGPNYGYTF.

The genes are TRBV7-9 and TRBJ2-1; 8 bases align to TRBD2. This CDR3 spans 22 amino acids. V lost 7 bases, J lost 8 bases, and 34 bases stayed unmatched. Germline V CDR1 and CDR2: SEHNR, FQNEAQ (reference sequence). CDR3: CASTPGRAKYHSGKNPIHEQFF. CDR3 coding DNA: TGTGCCAGCACCCCGGGAAGAGCGAAATATCATAGCGGGAAGAACCCCATCCATGAGCAGTTCTTC.

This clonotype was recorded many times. The CDR3 reads CASSHRQGEIEKLFF. The CDR3 coding sequence is TGTGCCAGCAGCCACCGACAGGGTGAGATTGAAAAACTGTTTTTT. The V and J genes are TRBV13 and TRBJ1-4, with 7 nucleotides matching TRBD1. V dropped 5 bases and J dropped 7; count of bases not matched to a gene: 10. Germline CDR1 is PRHDT and CDR2 is FYEKMQ (reference sequence). The CDR3 contains 15 residues.

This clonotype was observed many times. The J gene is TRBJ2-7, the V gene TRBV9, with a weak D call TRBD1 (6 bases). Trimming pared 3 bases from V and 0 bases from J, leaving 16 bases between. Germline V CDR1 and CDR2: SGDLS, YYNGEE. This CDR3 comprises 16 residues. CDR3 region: CASSGHSGENSYEQYF. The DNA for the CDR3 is TGTGCCAGCAGCGGGCACTCAGGGGAGAACTCCTACGAGCAGTACTTC.

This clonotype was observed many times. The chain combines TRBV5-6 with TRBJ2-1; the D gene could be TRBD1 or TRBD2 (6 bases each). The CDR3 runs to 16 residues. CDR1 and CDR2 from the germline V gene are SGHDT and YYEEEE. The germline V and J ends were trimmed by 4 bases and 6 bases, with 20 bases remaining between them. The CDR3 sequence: CASSGGLAEDPNEQFF. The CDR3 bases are TGTGCCAGCAGCGGGGGGCTGGCGGAGGACCCCAATGAGCAGTTCTTC.

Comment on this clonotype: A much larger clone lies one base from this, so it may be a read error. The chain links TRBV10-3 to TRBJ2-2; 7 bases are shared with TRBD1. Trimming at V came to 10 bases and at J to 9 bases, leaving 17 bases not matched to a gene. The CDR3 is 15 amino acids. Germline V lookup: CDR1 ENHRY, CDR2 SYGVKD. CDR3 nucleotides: TGTGCCAGCAAGCAGGGGAAGGGACAGACCAGGGAGCTGTTTTTT. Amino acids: CASKQGKGQTRELFF.

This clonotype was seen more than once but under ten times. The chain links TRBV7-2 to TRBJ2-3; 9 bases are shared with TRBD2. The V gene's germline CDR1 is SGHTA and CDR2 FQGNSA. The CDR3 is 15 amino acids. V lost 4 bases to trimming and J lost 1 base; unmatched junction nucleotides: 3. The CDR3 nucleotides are TGTGCCAGCAGCTCCTCTAGCGGGGGCACAGATACGCAGTATTTT. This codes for CASSSSSGGTDTQYF. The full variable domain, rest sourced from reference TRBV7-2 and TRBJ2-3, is GAGVSQSPSNKVTEKGKDVELRCDPISGHTALYWYRQSLGQGLEFLIYFQGNSAPDKSGLPSDRFSAERTGGSVSTLTIQRTQQEDSAVYLCASSSSSGGTDTQYFGPGTRLTVL.

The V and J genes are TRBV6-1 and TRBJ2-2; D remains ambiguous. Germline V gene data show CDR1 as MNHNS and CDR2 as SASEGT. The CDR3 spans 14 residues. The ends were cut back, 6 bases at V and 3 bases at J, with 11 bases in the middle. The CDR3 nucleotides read TGTGCCAGCAGCGGCGTTCGGGACACCGGGGAGCTGTTTTTT. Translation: CASSGVRDTGELFF.

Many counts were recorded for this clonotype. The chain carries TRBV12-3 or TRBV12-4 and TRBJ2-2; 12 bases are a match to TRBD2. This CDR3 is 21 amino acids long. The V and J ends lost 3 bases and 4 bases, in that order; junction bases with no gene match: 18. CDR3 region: CASSFRPLRLAGDSSTGELFF. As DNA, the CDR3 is TGTGCCAGCAGTTTTCGGCCCCTACGACTAGCGGGAGATTCGAGCACCGGGGAGCTGTTTTTT.